The clone carrying this T cell receptor (beta chain) showed up just a few times. Antigen unknown. Germline CDR1 reads LNHNV; CDR2 reads YYDKDF (reference sequence). The CDR3 is 16 amino acids. Germline trimming cut 1 base from V and 0 bases from J; bases unmatched to any gene: 5. The data derive from a study of cytomegalovirus exposure and HLA in healthy donors. The PCR used 60 Vbeta and 13 Jbeta primers. Sequenced by immunoSEQ multiplex PCR; TCRdb stores in-frame clones only, minus some. The sample has 150,000 or so clones, around 74% seen once. Findings of the study overall: Association of approximately 18,000 TCR beta sequences with HLA alleles was found at 0.05 false discovery rate in a later analysis.

The chain employs TRBV15 and TRBJ2-5; 7 nucleotides match TRBD1. The source material was PBMCs. This TCR was sampled from a female donor in good health and CMV-seronegative. The CDR3 bases are TGTGCCACCAGCAGAGCCCTAGACAGGGACCAAGAGACCCAGTACTTC. This encodes CATSRALDRDQETQYF.